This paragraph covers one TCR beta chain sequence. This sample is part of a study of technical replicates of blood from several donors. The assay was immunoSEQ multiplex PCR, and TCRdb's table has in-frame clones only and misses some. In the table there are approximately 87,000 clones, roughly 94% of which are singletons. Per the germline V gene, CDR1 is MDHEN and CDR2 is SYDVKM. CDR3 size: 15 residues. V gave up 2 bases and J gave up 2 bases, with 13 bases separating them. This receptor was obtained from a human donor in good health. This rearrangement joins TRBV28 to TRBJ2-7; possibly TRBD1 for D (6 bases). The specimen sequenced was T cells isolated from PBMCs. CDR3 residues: CASSLAGTFTYEQYF. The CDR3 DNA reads TGTGCCAGCAGTTTAGCCGGGACATTTACCTACGAGCAGTACTTC.